These T cell receptor beta chains were read from a single sample in a study of CD8 T cells in ankylosing spondylitis. TCRdb called the 5' RACE reads again in MiXCR, with one record for every CDR3 protein. The data hold 250,000 or so distinct CDR3 sequences, with approximately 20% observed a single time. Source material: blood, either unsorted or a sorted T cell fraction (not recorded which). Receptor source: a male donor with ankylosing spondylitis or in good health (not recorded which). The CDR3 runs from the conserved cysteine through the conserved F or W. D genes are given only for firm matches. Where a row states a size, it is once, few, many or the class of an expanded clone; other rows omit it.

abundance	v_gene	d_gene	j_gene	CDR3aa	CDR3nt
.	TRBV4-1	TRBD1	TRBJ2-3	CASSPPDRGTNTQYF	TGCGCCAGCAGCCCCCCGGACAGGGGGACAAATACGCAGTATTTT
few	TRBV20-1	TRBD2	TRBJ2-7	CSAPRASGLSSSYEQYF	TGCAGTGCTCCTCGGGCTAGCGGGCTTTCGAGCTCCTACGAGCAGTACTTC
.	TRBV12-5	.	TRBJ2-2	CASGLVLGRDTGELFF	TGTGCTAGTGGTTTGGTACTCGGCAGAGACACCGGGGAGCTGTTTTTT
.	TRBV20-1	.	TRBJ2-1	CSARDLTLEQFF	TGCAGTGCTAGAGATCTAACATTGGAGCAGTTCTTC
few	TRBV12-3/TRBV12-4	.	TRBJ2-5	CASSSLNKRQTQYF	TGTGCCAGCAGTTCCCTCAACAAGCGACAGACCCAGTACTTC
.	TRBV28	.	TRBJ1-5	CASSLDGTILPQHF	TGTGCCAGCAGTTTGGATGGGACAATCTTGCCCCAGCATTTT
few	TRBV20-1	TRBD2	TRBJ2-7	CSARDRDTGLAAYEQYF	TGCAGTGCTAGAGATCGAGATACGGGACTAGCTGCCTACGAGCAGTACTTC
few	TRBV11-2	TRBD1	TRBJ2-1	CASSLEGQGLGQFF	TGTGCCAGCAGCTTAGAAGGACAGGGCCTGGGGCAGTTCTTC
few	TRBV11-1	TRBD2	TRBJ2-5	CASSLGTSGSVVGFQETQYF	TGTGCCAGCAGCTTAGGTACTAGCGGGAGTGTGGTAGGATTCCAAGAGACCCAGTACTTC
.	TRBV20-1	TRBD2	TRBJ2-1	CSARGTSGHYNEQFF	TGCAGTGCTAGAGGGACTAGCGGGCATTACAATGAGCAGTTCTTC
few	TRBV7-2	TRBD1	TRBJ1-1	CASSWTGGLTEAFF	TGTGCCAGCAGCTGGACAGGGGGCCTCACTGAAGCTTTCTTT
.	TRBV27	TRBD2	TRBJ2-7	CASSSTTSGTPYEQYF	TGTGCCAGCAGCTCTACGACTAGCGGGACCCCCTACGAGCAGTACTTC
many	TRBV6-5	.	TRBJ1-1	CASSYSAGTEAFF	TGTGCCAGCAGTTACTCCGCCGGGACTGAAGCTTTCTTT
.	TRBV7-6	.	TRBJ2-7	CASSLSPHEQYF	TGTGCCAGCAGCTTATCCCCCCACGAGCAGTACTTC
.	TRBV4-2	.	TRBJ2-3	CASSQSPTGRPDTQYF	TGTGCCAGCAGCCAATCTCCGACGGGGCGTCCGGATACGCAGTATTTT
few	TRBV3-1	.	TRBJ2-5	CASSPQDIIGETQYF	TGTGCCAGCAGCCCTCAGGACATCATAGGAGAGACCCAGTACTTC
.	TRBV6-5	.	TRBJ1-6	CASSYSTTMASPLHF	TGTGCCAGCAGTTACTCGACGACGATGGCTTCACCCCTCCACTTT
.	TRBV20-1	.	TRBJ1-5	CSAVLDDSNQPQHF	TGCAGTGCCGTGTTGGATGATAGCAATCAGCCCCAGCATTTT
.	TRBV20-1	.	TRBJ2-1	CSASGSYNEQFF	TGCAGTGCTAGCGGGAGTTACAATGAGCAGTTCTTC
.	TRBV12-3/TRBV12-4	.	TRBJ2-7	CASSALSDYEQYF	TGTGCCAGCAGTGCCCTTAGCGACTACGAGCAGTACTTC
few	TRBV12-3/TRBV12-4	.	TRBJ2-7	CASSSYGAGWSYEQYF	TGTGCCAGCAGTTCCTACGGGGCGGGTTGGTCCTACGAGCAGTACTTC
.	TRBV7-8	.	TRBJ2-5	CASSGGPPESQETQYF	TGTGCCAGCAGCGGGGGACCGCCGGAGTCCCAAGAGACCCAGTACTTC
.	TRBV6-5	TRBD2	TRBJ2-1	CASSYSMASGRSDEQFF	TGTGCCAGCAGTTACTCGATGGCTAGCGGGAGAAGCGATGAGCAGTTCTTC
few	TRBV9	.	TRBJ2-7	CASSTFVSEDEQYF	TGTGCCAGCAGCACCTTCGTCAGCGAGGACGAGCAGTACTTC
.	TRBV5-6	.	TRBJ2-7	CASSAYHEQYF	TGTGCCAGCAGCGCATACCACGAGCAGTACTTC
many	TRBV29-1	TRBD2	TRBJ2-1	CSVPGTRPYNEQFF	TGCAGCGTACCCGGGACTAGGCCCTACAATGAGCAGTTCTTC
.	TRBV29-1	TRBD1	TRBJ2-2	CSADTGGADTGELFF	TGCAGCGCGGACACAGGGGGCGCGGACACCGGGGAGCTGTTTTTT
few	TRBV29-1	TRBD2	TRBJ2-7	CSASGAYEQYF	TGCAGCGCTAGCGGGGCCTACGAGCAGTACTTC
.	TRBV7-6	TRBD2	TRBJ2-3	CASSPTILLAGTDTQYF	TGTGCCAGCAGCCCTACGATATTACTAGCGGGAACAGATACGCAGTATTTT
.	TRBV5-5	.	TRBJ1-2	CASSLDGNGYTF	TGTGCCAGCAGCTTGGATGGGAACGGCTACACCTTC
.	TRBV6-2/TRBV6-3	TRBD2	TRBJ2-5	CASSYPAGGGETQYF	TGTGCCAGCAGTTACCCAGCGGGAGGGGGCGAGACCCAGTACTTC
.	TRBV7-2	TRBD2	TRBJ2-7	CASSHTPGVAGVEQYF	TGTGCCAGCAGCCACACCCCCGGGGTAGCGGGAGTCGAGCAGTACTTC
.	TRBV14	TRBD2	TRBJ2-1	CASSFARTREQFF	TGTGCCAGCAGCTTTGCTCGGACTAGAGAGCAGTTCTTC
few	TRBV3-1	.	TRBJ2-1	CASSQDAGGGEQFF	TGTGCCAGCAGCCAAGATGCAGGGGGAGGTGAGCAGTTCTTC
many	TRBV29-1	.	TRBJ2-1	CSVEGVGRDEQFF	TGCAGCGTTGAAGGTGTGGGCCGAGATGAGCAGTTCTTC
few	TRBV6-2/TRBV6-3	TRBD2	TRBJ2-1	CASSYSMSSGNYNEQFF	TGTGCCAGCAGTTACTCGATGTCTAGCGGGAACTACAATGAGCAGTTCTTC
few	TRBV12-3/TRBV12-4	TRBD1	TRBJ1-5	CASSPDRGSEPQHF	TGTGCCAGCAGTCCGGACAGGGGGAGTGAGCCCCAGCATTTT
.	TRBV28	.	TRBJ2-5	CASSPGVVLGGQETQYF	TGTGCCAGCAGTCCGGGTGTGGTGTTGGGGGGCCAGGAGACCCAGTACTTC
.	TRBV29-1	.	TRBJ1-2	CSETDSPSNYGYTF	TGCAGCGAGACCGACAGTCCCTCTAACTATGGCTACACCTTC
few	TRBV4-3	TRBD2	TRBJ2-7	CASSQDHLAGAEQYF	TGCGCCAGCAGCCAAGATCACCTAGCGGGCGCCGAGCAGTACTTC
.	TRBV21-1	.	TRBJ2-7	CASSRDLGEQYF	TGTGCCAGCAGCAGGGATCTAGGAGAGCAGTACTTC
.	TRBV6-5	.	TRBJ2-1	CASSYLGPPSDEQFF	TGTGCCAGCAGTTACCTGGGACCACCTTCGGATGAGCAGTTCTTC
few	TRBV12-5	.	TRBJ2-7	CASGIGVYEQYF	TGTGCTAGTGGTATAGGGGTATACGAGCAGTACTTC
.	TRBV9	.	TRBJ1-2	CASSVGGGPNGYTF	TGTGCCAGCAGCGTAGGTGGGGGTCCGAATGGCTACACCTTC
.	TRBV12-5	.	TRBJ2-1	CASGLVLPDEQFF	TGTGCTAGTGGTTTGGTACTTCCAGATGAGCAGTTCTTC
few	TRBV10-2	TRBD1	TRBJ1-2	CASSEGGLDGYTF	TGCGCCAGCAGTGAAGGGGGCCTGGATGGCTACACCTTC
.	TRBV29-1	TRBD2	TRBJ2-1	CSAKRGAYNEQFF	TGCAGCGCAAAGCGGGGAGCCTACAATGAGCAGTTCTTC